This record covers a single T cell receptor beta chain. This entry belongs to a study of blood T cell repertoires in COVID-19. Study-level information: From T cells, B-cell-depleted T cells, or PBMCs came the material, which was cDNA or gDNA.

This CDR3 region has 16 residues. The germline V gene has CDR1 SGHVS and CDR2 FQNEAQ. V lost 1 base, J lost 6 bases, and 19 bases lay in between. Repertoires were generated with immunoSEQ multiplex PCR, while TCRdb's copy carries only in-frame clones and drops some. Of about 300,000 clones listed, about 88% are singletons. This TCR was sampled from a man between 65 and 79 years old with acute or convalescent COVID-19. Sequencing was performed on peripheral blood. The gene calls are TRBV7-8 and TRBJ2-7, with D perhaps TRBD1 (5 bases). The CDR3 region is CASSLDRTGLPIEQYF. The CDR3 DNA is TGTGCCAGCAGCTTAGACCGAACAGGCTTGCCTATCGAGCAGTACTTC.